Listed below are T cell receptor beta chains from one sample, sequenced in a study of T cell changes during pregnancy in multiple sclerosis. Clones were read by immunoSEQ multiplex PCR, and TCRdb kept only the in-frame ones, dropping some. The sample holds some 38,000 clones; 91% are singletons and the top ten take 9% to 13%. The input for sequencing was CD8+ T cells from peripheral blood mononuclear cells, taken after pregnancy. The receptor source for this set is a female donor with multiple sclerosis, enrolled in a pregnancy study. The CDR3 runs from the conserved cysteine through the conserved F or W. Fields, in order: clone size, D gene, J gene, V gene, CDR3 protein, CDR3 DNA. D genes are given only for firm matches. Rows give clone size only sometimes, using once, few, many, or a class for an expanded clone.

size: -
D: TRBD1
J: TRBJ1-2
V: TRBV9
CDR3: CASSVGDRARINYGYTF
DNA: TGTGCCAGCAGCGTAGGGGACAGGGCGAGAATCAACTATGGCTACACCTTC

size: -
D: -
J: TRBJ2-7
V: TRBV5-5
CDR3: CASSPDSSYEQYF
DNA: TGTGCCAGCAGCCCGGACAGTTCCTACGAGCAGTACTTC

size: -
D: -
J: TRBJ1-2
V: TRBV5-1
CDR3: CASWEGEANYGYTF
DNA: TGCGCCAGCTGGGAAGGGGAAGCTAACTATGGCTACACCTTC

size: -
D: TRBD1
J: TRBJ1-1
V: TRBV19
CDR3: CASSRVGTGPEAFF
DNA: TGTGCCAGTAGTAGAGTCGGGACAGGCCCTGAAGCTTTCTTT

size: -
D: -
J: TRBJ1-1
V: TRBV6-5
CDR3: CASSYIGWTEAFF
DNA: TGTGCCAGCAGTTATATCGGTTGGACTGAAGCTTTCTTT

size: -
D: -
J: TRBJ1-1
V: TRBV27
CDR3: CASSLVAGMTEAFF
DNA: TGTGCCAGCAGTTTAGTGGCAGGGATGACTGAAGCTTTCTTT

size: -
D: -
J: TRBJ1-4
V: TRBV9
CDR3: CASSPRDLRTTNEKLFF
DNA: TGTGCCAGCAGCCCTCGGGATCTCAGAACAACTAATGAAAAACTGTTTTTT

size: -
D: -
J: TRBJ2-7
V: TRBV25-1
CDR3: CASSVSGAAYEQYF
DNA: TGTGCCAGCAGTGTGTCAGGGGCCGCCTACGAGCAGTACTTC

size: -
D: TRBD2
J: TRBJ2-7
V: TRBV30
CDR3: CAWRESSGLARYEQYF
DNA: TGTGCCTGGAGGGAGTCCTCGGGACTAGCCCGCTACGAGCAGTACTTC

size: few
D: TRBD1
J: TRBJ2-2
V: TRBV7-3
CDR3: CASRPGTGGTGELFF
DNA: TGTGCCAGCAGACCTGGGACAGGGGGTACCGGGGAGCTGTTTTTT

size: -
D: -
J: TRBJ2-2
V: TRBV11-2
CDR3: CASSLDRAYTGELFF
DNA: TGTGCCAGCAGCTTAGACAGGGCCTACACCGGGGAGCTGTTTTTT

size: once
D: -
J: TRBJ2-3
V: TRBV27
CDR3: CASSLGLATDTQYF
DNA: TGTGCCAGCAGTTTAGGGCTAGCAACAGATACGCAGTATTTT

size: -
D: TRBD1
J: TRBJ1-5
V: TRBV27
CDR3: CASSKDRGSNQPQHF
DNA: TGTGCCAGCAGTAAGGACAGGGGTAGCAATCAGCCCCAGCATTTT

size: -
D: -
J: TRBJ2-1
V: TRBV30
CDR3: CAWSVSAWRLSLGNEQFF
DNA: TGTGCCTGGAGTGTATCAGCGTGGCGTCTGAGTTTGGGCAATGAGCAGTTCTTC

size: few
D: -
J: TRBJ1-1
V: TRBV5-1
CDR3: CASSLEEGWSTEAFF
DNA: TGCGCCAGCAGCTTGGAAGAGGGTTGGAGCACTGAAGCTTTCTTT

size: -
D: TRBD2
J: TRBJ2-7
V: TRBV9
CDR3: CASSPRASGSYEQYF
DNA: TGTGCCAGCAGCCCCCGGGCTAGCGGGAGCTACGAGCAGTACTTC

size: -
D: TRBD1
J: TRBJ1-6
V: TRBV27
CDR3: CASSSTSTGQNNSPLHF
DNA: TGTGCCAGCAGTTCCACCTCCACGGGACAGAATAATTCACCCCTCCACTTT

size: once
D: TRBD2
J: TRBJ2-7
V: TRBV30
CDR3: CAWRIGKRGGPEQYF
DNA: TGTGCCTGGAGAATCGGAAAGCGGGGGGGCCCCGAGCAGTACTTC

size: -
D: TRBD1
J: TRBJ2-7
V: TRBV27
CDR3: CASSPTLGQSLYEQYF
DNA: TGTGCCAGCAGTCCTACCCTGGGACAGTCTCTCTACGAGCAGTACTTC

size: once
D: TRBD1
J: TRBJ2-7
V: TRBV6-5
CDR3: CASSYSGQGAEQYF
DNA: TGTGCCAGCAGTTACAGTGGACAGGGGGCCGAGCAGTACTTC

size: -
D: -
J: TRBJ2-2
V: TRBV6-1
CDR3: CASTFRETGELFF
DNA: TGTGCCAGCACTTTCAGGGAAACCGGGGAGCTGTTTTTT

size: once
D: TRBD2
J: TRBJ2-1
V: TRBV28
CDR3: CASSLRIGTSGTYNEQFF
DNA: TGTGCCAGCAGTTTACGAATAGGGACTAGCGGGACTTACAATGAGCAGTTCTTC